This T cell receptor beta chain was recorded in a study of cytomegalovirus exposure and HLA in healthy donors. Notes on the study in general: TCR beta V- and J-gene trimming was later associated with a missense DCLRE1C variant. The study listed about 150 cytomegalovirus-associated TCR beta chains.

This clone has only a few counts. Antigen unknown. The PCR contained 60 Vbeta and 13 Jbeta primers. TCRdb's copy holds only in-frame clones and misses some; the assay was immunoSEQ multiplex PCR. The sample comprises 170,000 or so clones, 80% of which are singletons, and 6.5% to 8.5% rests with the top ten. Germline V gene sequence: CDR1 SGHVT, CDR2 SQSDAQ. Trimming removed 3 bases from V and 4 bases from J; junction bases left unmatched: 7. The CDR3 totals 16 residues. Material for sequencing was PBMCs. This receptor was identified in a man aged 25-45 years in good health and CMV-seropositive. The chain uses TRBV7-4 and TRBJ2-7, with 12 bases that match TRBD2. This CDR3 is CASSFPPGLAGYEQYF. As DNA, the CDR3 is TGTGCCAGCAGCTTCCCCCCCGGACTAGCGGGATACGAGCAGTACTTC.